Below, one TCR beta chain is given with its context. Its matching antigen is unknown. This entry comes from a study of blood T cells in healthy people across ages. About the research overall: About one barcoded TCR beta cDNA was captured per two T cells.

This CDR3 region has 14 residues. Trimming shortened V by 3 bases and J by 14 bases, and 24 bases separated the two germline ends. Per germline, CDR1 GTSNPN and CDR2 SVGIG (reference sequence). Study-wide results and limits: Naive CD4+ cells and diversity were both higher in long-lived donors than in aged donors. The fall in TCR beta diversity per million T cells was roughly linear with age. The CMV status of each donor remained undetermined, and this could have confounded shifts in expanded clonotypes.

With a J-beta primer mix and a sample-barcoded 5' primer, a second PCR ran 7 to 11 cycles. TCRdb fed the 5' RACE reads into MiXCR, producing one record per CDR3 protein. The sample has 780,000 or so distinct CDR3 sequences, 40% to 65% seen once; the top ten hold about 42%. The TCR was taken from a man older than 75 in good health. Sequenced: blood. The chain is built from TRBV30 and TRBJ2-3, with D perhaps TRBD2 (6 bases). CDR3 nucleotide sequence: TGTGCCTGGAGAGGAGGACTGGGGGGAAGATACGCGTATTTT. Its protein is CAWRGGLGGRYAYF.